Only a few counts were recorded for the clone carrying this T cell receptor (beta chain). What it binds is unknown. The data belong to a study of T-cell memory formation after mild COVID-19. Germline V gene sequence: CDR1 SNHLY, CDR2 FYNNEI. CDR3 length: 13 residues. J was trimmed by 6 bases and V by 7 bases; bases with no gene match: 4. With constant-segment primers, 5'RACE yielded cDNA libraries of TCR alpha and TCR beta that carried sample barcodes and UMIs. TCRdb reprocessed the 5' RACE reads via MiXCR and lists one record per CDR3 protein. This table has approximately 400,000 distinct CDR3 sequences, approximately 19% appearing once. The study, taken as a whole, reports: What remained unconfirmed was the SARS-CoV-2 specificity of second-wave clones peaking on day 37. The study found balanced CD4/CD8 in clones contracting day 15 to 85 and a CD4+ lean in later expanders.

The sequenced sample was PBMCs or a T cell subset sorted from them (not recorded which). The V and J genes are TRBV2 and TRBJ1-1, with TRBD1 identical over 11 bases. This TCR was sampled from a man between 18 and 35 years old who had mild COVID-19 (a few samples of this study predate the infection). Cell type and time point are not known. The CDR3: CASMDRGQPEAFF. In DNA, the CDR3 is TGTGCCAGCATGGACAGGGGGCAGCCTGAAGCTTTCTTT.